These 27 T cell receptor beta chains were sequenced from one sample in a study of blood T cell repertoires in COVID-19. Produced via immunoSEQ multiplex PCR; TCRdb's table is partial and in-frame only. Here the sample spans 80,000 or so clones, roughly 80% being singletons. The specimen was peripheral blood. The receptors stem from a woman in her seventies with acute or convalescent COVID-19.

This chain joins TRBV11-2 and TRBJ2-5, with 7 bases fitting TRBD1. The J segment lost 2 bases and the V segment lost 1 base, leaving 1 base of the junction unmatched. Germline V gene lookup returns CDR1 SGHAT and CDR2 FQNNGV. The CDR3 is 14 residues long. DNA of the CDR3: TGTGCCAGCAGCTTAGGACAGGGTCAAGAGACCCAGTACTTC. This sequence encodes CASSLGQGQETQYF.

The V and J genes are TRBV4-1 and TRBJ2-1; D gene ambiguous. The length of the CDR3 is 13 residues. V gave up 5 bases and J gave up 7 bases, with 12 bases separating them. The germline V gene has CDR1 MGHRA and CDR2 YSYEKL. The CDR3 loop is CASSAPLGNEQFF. For the CDR3, the DNA is TGCGCCAGCAGCGCGCCCCTAGGTAATGAGCAGTTCTTC.

The rearrangement joins TRBV15 to TRBJ2-7, with D perhaps matching TRBD2 (6 bases). Trimming took 0 bases from V and 5 from J, leaving 14 bases between them. The CDR3 is 15 residues long. In germline, CDR1 is LNHNV, CDR2 YYDKDF (reference sequence). The CDR3 protein is CATSRDLRGTHEQYF. The DNA for the CDR3 is TGTGCCACCAGCAGAGATCTCCGCGGGACCCACGAGCAGTACTTC.

This chain connects TRBV6-5 to TRBJ2-7; 11 bases are a match to TRBD1. J gave up 2 bases and V 7 bases, and 7 bases lay outside the gene matches. The germline CDR1 and CDR2 sequences are MNHEY and SVGAGI. CDR3 length equals 15 residues. CDR3 protein: CASIPPGQGAYEQYF. CDR3 bases: TGTGCCAGCATTCCTCCGGGACAGGGGGCCTACGAGCAGTACTTC.

The V gene is TRBV19, the J gene TRBJ2-1, with D uncertain. The germline V gene has CDR1 LNHDA and CDR2 SQIVND (reference sequence). The CDR3 contains 14 residues. The V gene lost 3 bases and the J gene lost 0 bases, with 6 bases spanning the gap. CDR3 nucleotides: TGTGCCAGTAGTATCTGGAGCTCCTACAATGAGCAGTTCTTC. It translates to CASSIWSSYNEQFF.

The chain joins TRBV30 to TRBJ2-5; 7 bases map to TRBD2. The germline CDR1 and CDR2 sequences are GTSNPN and SVGIG (reference sequence). The V gene end was trimmed by 0 bases and the J gene end by 5 bases; junction bases not matched to a gene: 15. The CDR3 has 17 amino acids. The CDR3 protein is CAWSVRLAVAFGETQYF. The CDR3 nucleotides are TGTGCCTGGAGTGTAAGGCTAGCGGTCGCCTTCGGCGAGACCCAGTACTTC.

A few counts support this clone. The V gene is TRBV27, the J gene TRBJ1-6; 7 bases are a match to TRBD1. V shed 5 bases and J 9 bases; nucleotides not matched to a gene: 4. Germline V gene data show CDR1 as MNHEY and CDR2 as SMNVEV (reference sequence). CDR3 length equals 13 residues. The CDR3 coding sequence is TGTGCCAGCAGTGACAGGGTGGTTTCACCCCTCCACTTT. Translating gives CASSDRVVSPLHF.

This clone was detected once. The rearrangement uses TRBV3-1 (or the pseudogene TRBV3-2) and TRBJ1-2, with D perhaps TRBD1 (6 bases). Germline V lookup: CDR1 LGHDT, CDR2 YNNKEL (reference sequence). This CDR3 contains 19 residues. The ends were cut back, 0 bases at V and 5 bases at J, with 25 bases in the middle. CDR3 sequence: CASSQEVWQQGIIIYGYTF. As DNA, the CDR3 is TGTGCCAGCAGCCAAGAGGTTTGGCAACAGGGAATAATAATTTATGGCTACACCTTC.

V and J are TRBV12-5 and TRBJ2-7, with TRBD1 identical over 11 bases. V lost 6 bases to trimming and J lost 2 bases; unmatched junction nucleotides: 9. This CDR3 is built from 16 residues. The germline CDR1 and CDR2 sequences are LGHNT and FRNRAP. CDR3 in amino acids: CASGVGMGQGAYEQYF. The CDR3 DNA reads as TGTGCTAGTGGGGTGGGCATGGGACAGGGGGCCTACGAGCAGTACTTC.

The chain has TRBV19 and TRBJ2-2, with 10 bases that match TRBD2. From germline, CDR1 is LNHDA and CDR2 SQIVND (reference sequence). The ends lost 6 bases at V and 1 base at J; junction bases unmatched: 2. This CDR3 region has 15 residues. The CDR3: CASRRTSGNTGELFF. CDR3 nucleotide sequence: TGTGCCAGTAGACGGACTAGCGGGAACACCGGGGAGCTGTTTTTT.

On this clone itself: At the DNA level, this CDR3 is encoded by other sequences in the same sample as well. The gene calls are TRBV5-1 and TRBJ2-3; TRBD2 is a possible D gene (5 bases). Between the trimmed V and J ends, which lost 0 bases and 1 base, there was a span of 6 bases. CDR3 length: 14 residues. Germline V lookup: CDR1 SGHRS, CDR2 YFSETQ. The CDR3, as DNA: TGCGCCAGCAGCTTGGGGGGAGGCACAGATACGCAGTATTTT. Encoded protein: CASSLGGGTDTQYF.

The V and J genes are TRBV19 and TRBJ1-2, with a weak D call TRBD1 (5 bases). Trimming took off 7 bases at V and 8 bases at J, with 20 bases between the two ends. Germline CDR1 reads LNHDA; CDR2 reads SQIVND (reference sequence). CDR3 size: 14 residues. The CDR3 sequence is CASTLTDGIGGYTF. CDR3 bases: TGTGCCAGTACCTTGACAGACGGTATCGGAGGCTACACCTTC.

This clone was picked up one time. The chain recombines TRBV5-1 with TRBJ1-1, with D tentatively TRBD1 (5 bases). Germline V gene lookup returns CDR1 SGHRS and CDR2 YFSETQ. The CDR3 consists of 16 residues. The V end lost 0 bases, the J end lost 4 bases, and 16 bases lay between the germline ends. DNA for the CDR3: TGCGCCAGCAGCTTGGAGGGCGCTGCCCAGGGCACTGAAGCTTTCTTT. This encodes CASSLEGAAQGTEAFF.

This clone turned up a few times. V gene TRBV30 combines with J gene TRBJ2-3, with 14 bases aligning to TRBD2. This CDR3 is 15 amino acids long. V was pared by 3 bases and J by 6 bases, with 5 bases of the junction left unmatched. Germline values: CDR1 GTSNPN, CDR2 SVGIG (reference sequence). The CDR3 DNA follows: TGTGCCTGGAGGGGGGGACTAGCGGGAGCCGATACGCAGTATTTT. It codes for CAWRGGLAGADTQYF.

The CDR3 loop is CASSRQGNQETQYF. In DNA form, the CDR3 reads TGTGCCAGCTCACGACAGGGTAACCAAGAGACCCAGTACTTC. The chain carries TRBV18 and TRBJ2-5; 7 bases are a match to TRBD1. Germline lookup yields CDR1 KGHSH and CDR2 LQKENI. V shed 4 bases and J 0 bases; nucleotides not matched to a gene: 2. The CDR3 runs to 14 residues.

The chain carries TRBV29-1 and TRBJ2-7, with 7 bases aligning to TRBD2. CDR3 length equals 16 residues. J lost 0 bases, V lost 4 bases, and 12 bases had no gene match. The germline CDR1 and CDR2 sequences are SQVTM and ANQGSEA. DNA for the CDR3: TGCAGCGTTGTCTTGAGAGTAGCGGGCGTCTCCTACGAGCAGTACTTC. It encodes CSVVLRVAGVSYEQYF.

V and J are TRBV24-1 and TRBJ2-3; a weak D match, TRBD2 (5 bases). This CDR3 has 15 amino acids. V was clipped by 5 bases and J by 2 bases, with 13 bases between them. The germline V gene has CDR1 KGHDR and CDR2 SFDVKD. The CDR3 loop reads CATSGPGMSTDTQYF. In DNA, the CDR3 is TGTGCCACCAGTGGCCCGGGAATGTCCACAGATACGCAGTATTTT.

This chain connects TRBV4-2 to TRBJ1-2, with 8 bases identical to TRBD1. Germline CDR1 is LGHNA and CDR2 is YNFKEQ. V dropped 0 bases and J dropped 6; count of bases not matched to a gene: 6. The CDR3 is 15 amino acids. CDR3 loop: CASSQEPGGNNGYTF. CDR3 sequence (DNA): TGTGCCAGCAGCCAAGAACCAGGGGGCAACAATGGCTACACCTTC.

This clone has a handful of counts. The chain carries TRBV12-3 or TRBV12-4 and TRBJ1-1; no clear D gene. CDR3 length: 13 residues. Trimming took off 6 bases at V and 1 base at J, with 9 bases between the two ends. CDR3 region: CASRPGSNTEAFF. The CDR3 DNA sequence: TGTGCCAGCAGACCGGGTTCGAACACTGAAGCTTTCTTT.

V and J are TRBV7-2 and TRBJ2-1, with 16 bases fitting TRBD2. CDR3 size: 18 residues. CDR1 SGHTA and CDR2 FQGNSA come from the germline V gene. Trimming at V came to 3 bases and at J to 7 bases, leaving 9 bases not matched to a gene. CDR3 sequence: CASSFAGTSGRGRNEQFF. CDR3 in DNA: TGTGCCAGCAGCTTCGCCGGGACTAGCGGGAGGGGGAGGAATGAGCAGTTCTTC. The complete variable domain, with remaining parts taken from reference TRBV7-2 and TRBJ2-1, reads GAGVSQSPSNKVTEKGKDVELRCDPISGHTALYWYRQSLGQGLEFLIYFQGNSAPDKSGLPSDRFSAERTGGSVSTLTIQRTQQEDSAVYLCASSFAGTSGRGRNEQFFGPGTRLTVL.

The gene calls are TRBV2 and TRBJ2-3, with a possible D match to TRBD2 (5 bases). V shed 3 bases and J shed 5 bases, with 12 bases lying between them. CDR1 and CDR2 from the germline V gene are SNHLY and FYNNEI. This CDR3 is 14 amino acids long. In DNA, the CDR3 is TGTGCCAGCAGTGATTCGGGTCGGGGAGATACGCAGTATTTT. The encoded protein is CASSDSGRGDTQYF.

This chain uses TRBV18 with TRBJ2-1; the match to TRBD2 covers 7 bases. V trimming: 0 bases; J trimming: 3 bases; junction bases outside the gene matches: 2. This CDR3 is 15 amino acids long. Germline V gives CDR1 KGHSH, CDR2 LQKENI. The CDR3 protein is CASSPPVAGYNEQFF. CDR3 coding DNA: TGTGCCAGCTCACCACCCGTAGCGGGCTACAATGAGCAGTTCTTC.

This clone appeared once. The chain is built from TRBV30 and TRBJ1-1, with D hard to call. CDR3 size: 14 residues. The germline V gene encodes CDR1 GTSNPN and CDR2 SVGIG (reference sequence). V was cut by 5 bases and J by 13 bases, with 26 bases left in between. Here the CDR3 DNA reads TGTGCCTGGGGGCACCCCACTTATGAATTTAACAGTTTCTTT. Its translation: CAWGHPTYEFNSFF. Filled out from reference TRBV30 and TRBJ1-1, the complete variable domain reads SQTIHQWPATLVQPVGSPLSLECTVEGTSNPNLYWYRQAAGRGLQLLFYSVGIGQISSEVPQNLSASRPQDRQFILSSKKLLLSDSGFYLCAWGHPTYEFNSFFGQGTRLTVV.

V and J are TRBV18 and TRBJ1-5, with TRBD1 matching 7 bases. The CDR3 has 14 residues. Germline lookup yields CDR1 KGHSH and CDR2 LQKENI. V dropped 4 bases and J dropped 3; count of bases not matched to a gene: 3. CDR3 sequence: CASSRGTDNQPQHF. CDR3 in DNA: TGTGCCAGCTCACGGGGGACAGACAATCAGCCCCAGCATTTT.

DNA of the CDR3: TGTGCCGTTACACGGATCCGAGCGGACACCGGGGAGCTGTTTTTT. It codes for CAVTRIRADTGELFF. The chain employs TRBV5-8 and TRBJ2-2, with D possibly matching TRBD2 (5 bases). The CDR3 is made up of 15 amino acids. Deletions cut 10 bases from V and 3 bases from J, with 19 bases between. Germline CDR1 reads SGHTS; CDR2 reads YDEGEE.

The chain joins TRBV29-1 to TRBJ2-2; D gene uncertain. Germline assignment: CDR1 SQVTM and CDR2 ANQGSEA. The CDR3 has 13 residues. Trimming removed 5 bases at V and 4 bases at J, with 11 bases between. The CDR3 DNA sequence: TGCAGCGTTCCGCTAGTAGGCACCGGGGAGCTGTTTTTT. Translating it yields CSVPLVGTGELFF.

This sequence joins TRBV9 and TRBJ1-2; TRBD1 aligns across 7 bases. The CDR3 runs to 14 residues. With 3 bases clipped from V and 2 bases from J, the junction kept 4 bases outside the gene matches. Germline V gives CDR1 SGDLS, CDR2 YYNGEE. The CDR3 loop reads CASSGQGQNYGYTF. The CDR3 coding sequence is TGTGCCAGCAGCGGACAGGGACAGAACTATGGCTACACCTTC.